This TCR beta chain appears in the sequencing data of a study of T cell responses to AZD1222 COVID-19 vaccine. About the research overall: Second-dose groups at about 4 or about 12 weeks were pooled. Overall study findings and caveats: Donors, mostly white British, included more females; clonal diversity was possibly underestimated.

Of note for this clone: Antigen unknown.

Clones were read by immunoSEQ multiplex PCR, and TCRdb kept only the in-frame ones, dropping some. The sample lists roughly 98,000 clones; around 90% were seen once. The CDR3 spans 17 residues. With 3 bases clipped from V and 0 bases from J, the junction kept 1 base outside the gene matches. CDR1 and CDR2 (germline): LGHDT, YNNKEL (reference sequence). This clonotype originated in an adult in good health. Here the sequenced sample was peripheral blood, taken on day 0 of AZD1222 vaccination. The rearrangement uses TRBV3-1 (or the pseudogene TRBV3-2) and TRBJ2-6; 11 positions agree with TRBD2. In DNA form, the CDR3 reads TGTGCCAGCAGCCAGCTAGCGGGGGGCTCTGGGGCCAACGTCCTGACTTTC. This codes for CASSQLAGGSGANVLTF.